The rows below give T cell receptor beta chains drawn from one sample of a study of T cells in Graves' hyperthyroidism and ophthalmopathy. TCRdb reprocessed the multiplex PCR reads via MiXCR and lists one record per CDR3 protein. Found here are roughly 420,000 distinct CDR3 sequences, approximately 14% of them singletons; the top ten hold 13% to 15%. The sequenced sample consisted of blood. The receptors shown here come from a woman under 30 with Graves' hyperthyroidism. The CDR3 runs from the conserved cysteine through the conserved F or W. The D gene is left open where the match is weak. Size is omitted from some rows. Given values are once, few, many or a class for expanded clones.

J gene	D gene	V gene	clone size	CDR3 protein	CDR3 DNA
TRBJ2-3	TRBD2	TRBV2	NA	CATRAGGRTDTQYF	TGTGCCACCAGAGCGGGGGGGCGGACAGATACGCAGTATTTT
TRBJ2-1	TRBD2	TRBV7-6	many	CASSRSSGSSYNEQFF	TGTGCCAGCAGCCGAAGTAGCGGGAGCTCCTACAATGAGCAGTTCTTC
TRBJ2-1	NA	TRBV7-6	NA	CATQVKVGVNNEQFF	TGTGCCACTCAAGTCAAGGTTGGGGTAAACAATGAGCAGTTCTTC
TRBJ2-3	NA	TRBV6-2/TRBV6-3	many	CASTLLGRSSTDTQYF	TGTGCCAGCACCCTCCTTGGGCGATCTAGCACAGATACGCAGTATTTT
TRBJ2-4	NA	TRBV5-1	few	CASRLENIQYF	TGCGCCAGCAGACTAGAAAACATTCAGTACTTC
TRBJ2-1	TRBD2	TRBV3-1	many	CASSRSGTSGRPGQFF	TGTGCCAGCAGCCGCTCCGGGACTAGCGGGAGGCCGGGGCAGTTCTTC
TRBJ2-5	TRBD1	TRBV11-2	NA	CASSEQGQISQETQYF	TGTGCCAGCAGCGAACAGGGACAGATCTCTCAAGAGACCCAGTACTTC
TRBJ2-5	NA	TRBV3-1	many	CASSQSQGLWETQYF	TGTGCCAGCAGCCAAAGTCAGGGGCTTTGGGAGACCCAGTACTTC
TRBJ1-1	NA	TRBV13	many	CASSFQQDMNTEAFF	TGTGCCAGCAGCTTTCAACAGGATATGAACACTGAAGCTTTCTTT
TRBJ2-3	NA	TRBV27	NA	CASRHRVTSTDTQYF	TGTGCCAGCAGACACAGGGTGACTAGCACAGATACGCAGTATTTT
TRBJ1-3	NA	TRBV6-2/TRBV6-3	NA	CATTDSGNTIYF	TGTGCCACGACAGACTCTGGAAACACCATATATTTT
TRBJ1-3	NA	TRBV3-1	few	CASSQELYGGSSGNTIYF	TGTGCCAGCAGCCAAGAGTTGTATGGCGGGAGCTCTGGAAACACCATATATTTT
TRBJ2-5	NA	TRBV4-1	few	CASSQDRRETQYF	TGCGCCAGCAGCCAAGACAGAAGGGAGACCCAGTACTTC
TRBJ2-5	TRBD2	TRBV11-2	many	CASSPTGGIVETQYF	TGTGCCAGCAGTCCTACGGGAGGGATTGTAGAGACCCAGTACTTC
TRBJ1-2	NA	TRBV6-5	many	CASSYSSTQRPYGYTF	TGTGCCAGCAGTTACTCCTCGACACAGCGTCCCTATGGCTACACCTTC
TRBJ1-2	NA	TRBV3-1	many	CASSHNLQGREGYTF	TGTGCCAGCAGCCATAACCTGCAGGGCAGAGAGGGCTACACCTTC
TRBJ1-6	NA	TRBV5-1	few	CASSLEGSPYNSPLHF	TGCGCCAGCAGCTTGGAGGGGTCCCCCTATAATTCACCCCTCCACTTT
TRBJ1-1	NA	TRBV11-2	many	CASSLFRDTYTEAFF	TGTGCCAGCAGCTTATTCCGGGATACCTACACTGAAGCTTTCTTT
TRBJ2-7	NA	TRBV24-1	NA	CATPAGTASTRALYEQYF	TGTGCCACTCCAGCCGGGACCGCCTCAACCCGTGCGCTCTACGAGCAGTACTTC
TRBJ2-5	NA	TRBV12-3/TRBV12-4	NA	CASSSSGQQETQYF	TGTGCCAGCAGTTCCTCTGGACAGCAAGAGACCCAGTACTTC
TRBJ2-1	NA	TRBV19	NA	CASSKAFYNEQFF	TGTGCCAGTAGTAAGGCCTTTTACAATGAGCAGTTCTTC
TRBJ2-6	NA	TRBV6-1	few	CASSRRTGTSGANVLTF	TGTGCCAGCAGTAGGAGAACAGGGACCTCTGGGGCCAACGTCCTGACTTTC
TRBJ2-1	TRBD2	TRBV11-2	many	CASSLGSSGGPFF	TGTGCCAGCAGCTTAGGAAGTAGCGGGGGACCGTTCTTC
TRBJ2-1	TRBD2	TRBV12-3/TRBV12-4	many	CASSFRGTSGVGEQFF	TGTGCCAGCAGTTTTCGCGGGACTAGCGGGGTCGGCGAGCAGTTCTTC
TRBJ1-2	NA	TRBV9	few	CASSVGWRDYTF	TGTGCCAGCAGCGTAGGTTGGCGGGACTACACCTTC
TRBJ2-7	TRBD2	TRBV20-1	many	CSARPWTSDYEQYF	TGCAGTGCTAGACCATGGACTAGCGACTACGAGCAGTACTTC
TRBJ2-7	TRBD2	TRBV4-1	few	CASSQETPYALAAYEQYF	TGCGCCAGCAGCCAAGAGACCCCCTACGCGCTAGCGGCCTACGAGCAGTACTTC
TRBJ2-5	NA	TRBV4-1	few	CASSQEGLQETQYF	TGCGCCAGCAGCCAAGAGGGACTTCAAGAGACCCAGTACTTC
TRBJ2-1	NA	TRBV29-1	NA	CSLGLGNSDEQFF	TGCAGCCTGGGACTGGGAAATTCTGATGAGCAGTTCTTC
TRBJ2-3	NA	TRBV29-1	many	CSVEGADTQYF	TGCAGCGTTGAGGGGGCAGATACGCAGTATTTT
TRBJ1-1	TRBD1	TRBV7-9	few	CASSSPTGGNTEAFF	TGTGCCAGCAGCTCTCCCACAGGGGGGAACACTGAAGCTTTCTTT
TRBJ2-3	TRBD2	TRBV29-1	many	CSVDSSGRSTDTQYF	TGCAGCGTTGATTCTAGCGGGAGGAGCACAGATACGCAGTATTTT
TRBJ2-2	NA	TRBV6-5	few	CASSYSRRNTGELFF	TGTGCCAGCAGTTACTCCAGGCGGAACACCGGGGAGCTGTTTTTT
TRBJ1-3	NA	TRBV6-2/TRBV6-3	few	CATKIVSGNTIYF	TGTGCCACCAAAATAGTCTCCGGAAACACCATATATTTT
TRBJ2-7	NA	TRBV20-1	many	CSAGGRSGYEQYF	TGCAGTGCGGGGGGTCGATCCGGTTACGAGCAGTACTTC
TRBJ2-3	TRBD2	TRBV12-3/TRBV12-4	many	CASSLWRGNVDTQYF	TGTGCCAGCAGTTTATGGCGGGGGAATGTTGATACGCAGTATTTT
TRBJ2-7	NA	TRBV5-6	many	CASSLVVPYEQYF	TGTGCCAGCAGCTTGGTGGTTCCCTACGAGCAGTACTTC
TRBJ2-3	TRBD2	TRBV20-1	many	CSARGLASTDTQYF	TGCAGTGCTAGGGGACTAGCGAGCACAGATACGCAGTATTTT
TRBJ1-1	NA	TRBV3-1	NA	CASSQGAGAWTEAFF	TGTGCCAGCAGCCAAGGGGCCGGGGCATGGACTGAAGCTTTCTTT
TRBJ2-7	NA	TRBV7-6	many	CASSLATGPPYEQYF	TGTGCCAGCAGCTTAGCTACAGGGCCCCCCTACGAGCAGTACTTC
TRBJ2-3	TRBD1	TRBV20-1	many	CSAGRLWTGYEGDTQYF	TGCAGTGCTGGACGACTATGGACAGGCTATGAAGGAGATACGCAGTATTTT
TRBJ2-5	TRBD1	TRBV7-2	many	CASSGRTGQETQYF	TGTGCCAGCAGCGGAAGGACAGGGCAAGAGACCCAGTACTTC
TRBJ2-2	NA	TRBV7-8	few	CASSLAGRGVFFGEGSRLPKVFF	NA
TRBJ1-2	NA	TRBV6-2/TRBV6-3	many	CASRPENLWTSNYGYTF	TGTGCCAGCAGACCCGAAAACCTCTGGACCTCCAACTATGGCTACACCTTC
TRBJ1-1	NA	TRBV7-8	many	CASSQFDREAFF	TGTGCCAGCAGCCAATTCGACAGGGAAGCTTTCTTT
TRBJ1-1	NA	TRBV6-5	NA	CASSYLKKAFF	TGTGCCAGCAGTTACCTGAAAAAAGCTTTCTTT
TRBJ2-1	NA	TRBV7-2	few	CASSSMAGIANEQFF	TGTGCCAGCAGCTCCATGGCAGGAATCGCCAATGAGCAGTTCTTC
TRBJ2-7	NA	TRBV6-2/TRBV6-3	NA	CASSSGRLSRYEQYF	TGTGCCAGCAGTTCAGGACGTCTAAGCAGATACGAGCAGTACTTC
TRBJ2-3	NA	TRBV7-3	NA	CTSSFDPNTDTQYF	TGTACCAGCAGCTTCGACCCTAACACAGATACGCAGTATTTT
TRBJ2-2	NA	TRBV6-2/TRBV6-3	many	CASSFSPEVTGELFF	TGTGCCAGCAGTTTTTCGCCAGAAGTCACCGGGGAGCTGTTTTTT
TRBJ1-2	TRBD1	TRBV28	many	CASSSKDRVKSYGYTF	TGTGCCAGCAGTTCGAAAGACAGGGTAAAGAGCTATGGCTACACCTTC
TRBJ2-1	NA	TRBV28	many	CASSPHMDYPDNEQFF	TGTGCCAGCAGTCCCCATATGGACTACCCCGACAATGAGCAGTTCTTC